The 26 T cell receptor beta chains below were found in one sample sequenced in a study of regulatory T cells in long-lasting Graves disease. Libraries of TCR beta came from iRepertoire HTBI primers plus Arm-PCR of CDR3 regions. TCRdb reprocessed the multiplex PCR reads with MiXCR, giving one entry per CDR3 protein. Among about 350,000 distinct CDR3 sequences listed, roughly 17% were seen once. Time point noted: newly diagnosed GD, antithyroid drugs for less than 3 months. RNA from PBMCs was the source of the TCR library. These data were also reused for a study on T cells in Graves' hyperthyroidism and ophthalmopathy.

The sample consisted of peripheral blood mononuclear cells (PBMCs), taken at new diagnosis, from a patient treated with antithyroid drugs. Receptors were obtained from a man between 40 and 49 years old with Graves disease.

This clonotype was detected only a few times. This chain uses TRBV18 with TRBJ2-2, with 10 bases that match TRBD1. There are 16 residues in the CDR3. Germline values: CDR1 KGHSH, CDR2 LQKENI. V dropped 4 bases and J dropped 3; count of bases not matched to a gene: 5. CDR3 sequence: CASSRPGTGDTGELFF. For the CDR3, the DNA is TGTGCCAGCTCACGCCCCGGGACAGGGGACACCGGGGAGCTGTTTTTT.

The gene calls are TRBV20-1 and TRBJ2-5; D may be TRBD2 (5 bases). Germline CDR1 reads DFQATT; CDR2 reads SNEGSKA (reference sequence). This CDR3 has 14 amino acids. With 8 bases removed from V and 0 bases from J, the gap between germline ends came to 16 bases. In DNA, the CDR3 is TGCAGTCCGACCCGGGAACGCCACCAAGAGACCCAGTACTTC. Encoded protein: CSPTRERHQETQYF.

This clonotype was observed many times. The V gene is TRBV5-1, the J gene TRBJ1-6, with a tentative D call TRBD1 (6 bases). The V end lost 2 bases, the J end lost 7 bases, and 10 bases lay between the germline ends. The CDR3 length is 14 residues. In germline, CDR1 is SGHRS, CDR2 YFSETQ. The CDR3 DNA sequence: TGCGCCAGCAGCTTTAACAGGGAAAATTCACCCCTCCACTTT. Amino acid sequence: CASSFNRENSPLHF.

The rearrangement links TRBV5-4 to TRBJ2-7; 8 bases are a match to TRBD1. The CDR3 contains 14 residues. V shed 9 bases and J 2 bases; nucleotides not matched to a gene: 10. Germline V gene sequence: CDR1 SGHNT, CDR2 YYREEE (reference sequence). CDR3 DNA: TGTGCCACCGCGCGAGGACAGGGACCCTACGAGCAGTACTTC. Amino acids: CATARGQGPYEQYF. Full variable domain (remainder filled in from reference TRBV5-4 and TRBJ2-7): ETGVTQSPTHLIKTRGQQVTLRCSSQSGHNTVSWYQQALGQGPQFIFQYYREEENGRGNFPPRFSGLQFPNYSSELNVNALELDDSALYLCATARGQGPYEQYFGPGTRLTVT.

The table lists this clonotype with a few counts. V gene TRBV28 combines with J gene TRBJ2-7, with 12 positions matching TRBD2. V was pared by 10 bases and J by 0 bases, with 7 bases of the junction left unmatched. Germline values: CDR1 MDHEN, CDR2 SYDVKM. This CDR3 is built from 15 residues. The CDR3 is CAILGLAGLSYEQYF. CDR3 nucleotide sequence: TGTGCCATCCTAGGACTAGCGGGACTCTCCTACGAGCAGTACTTC. Drawing the rest from reference TRBV28 and TRBJ2-7, the complete variable domain is DVKVTQSSRYLVKRTGEKVFLECVQDMDHENMFWYRQDPGLGLRLIYFSYDVKMKEKGDIPEGYSVSREKKERFSLILESASTNQTSMYLCAILGLAGLSYEQYFGPGTRLTVT.

The chain is built from TRBV6-5 and TRBJ1-5, with D possibly being TRBD1 (5 bases). V shed 4 bases and J shed 4 bases, with 8 bases lying between them. The CDR3 runs 13 residues. Germline V gene data show CDR1 as MNHEY and CDR2 as SVGAGI. CDR3 in DNA: TGTGCCAGCAGTTCAGGGTGGAATCAGCCCCAGCATTTT. Translating gives CASSSGWNQPQHF.

Ten or more counts support this clonotype. This chain joins TRBV6-1 and TRBJ2-7, with D unclear. The ends were cut back, 4 bases at V and 4 bases at J, with 17 bases in the middle. The CDR3 is made up of 15 amino acids. In germline, CDR1 is MNHNS, CDR2 SASEGT. This CDR3 is CASSGPRTEPYEQYF. In nucleotides, the CDR3 is TGTGCCAGCAGTGGGCCCAGGACGGAACCTTACGAGCAGTACTTC.

This clonotype came up many times. This chain joins TRBV20-1 and TRBJ1-2; D ambiguous. Germline CDR1 reads DFQATT; CDR2 reads SNEGSKA (reference sequence). V dropped 6 bases and J dropped 0 bases, with 8 bases sitting between them. The CDR3 consists of 12 residues. The CDR3 loop is CSALTPNYGYTF. The DNA of the CDR3 is TGCAGTGCGCTGACCCCTAACTATGGCTACACCTTC.

In this sample, this clonotype turned up many times. The V and J genes are TRBV28 and TRBJ2-3, with 7 positions matching TRBD1. This CDR3 contains 13 residues. Germline lookup yields CDR1 MDHEN and CDR2 SYDVKM. J was trimmed by 0 bases and V by 8 bases; bases with no gene match: 2. This CDR3 is CASGTASTDTQYF. DNA for the CDR3: TGTGCCAGCGGGACAGCTAGCACAGATACGCAGTATTTT.

This clonotype was counted ten times or more. The J gene is TRBJ2-1, the V gene TRBV27; 11 positions agree with TRBD2. This CDR3 spans 15 amino acids. CDR1 and CDR2 (germline): MNHEY, SMNVEV (reference sequence). V lost 5 bases to trimming and J lost 5 bases; unmatched junction nucleotides: 5. The DNA for the CDR3 is TGTGCCAGCAGTGACGGGACTAGCGGTAACAATGAGCAGTTCTTC. Its protein product is CASSDGTSGNNEQFF.

This clonotype was detected ten times or more. The genes are TRBV29-1 and TRBJ2-3, with TRBD2 as a possible D gene (5 bases). Germline V lookup: CDR1 SQVTM, CDR2 ANQGSEA. V lost 5 bases, J lost 3 bases, and 15 bases lay in between. This CDR3 is built from 14 residues. The CDR3 coding sequence is TGCAGCGTTCGTCGGGGTTATTCAACAGATACGCAGTATTTT. It encodes CSVRRGYSTDTQYF.

This clonotype appeared many times. The chain links TRBV11-2 to TRBJ2-2; D is unclear. CDR3 length: 12 amino acids. Trimming cost V 3 bases and J 6 bases, with 5 bases left between them. Germline V CDR1 and CDR2: SGHAT, FQNNGV. The CDR3 loop is CASSLQSGELFF. Written as DNA, the CDR3 is TGTGCCAGCAGCTTGCAATCCGGGGAGCTGTTTTTT.

This clonotype was found many times. The V and J genes are TRBV5-1 and TRBJ2-7; no clear D. This CDR3 spans 15 amino acids. The germline V gene has CDR1 SGHRS and CDR2 YFSETQ. V was cut by 4 bases and J by 2 bases, with 16 bases left in between. The CDR3 nucleotides are TGCGCCAGCAGCGCCCGGTCCTCGGCTACCTACGAGCAGTACTTC. This gives the protein CASSARSSATYEQYF.

A few counts support this clonotype. This chain connects TRBV20-1 to TRBJ2-7; perhaps TRBD1 as D (5 bases). Germline V gene sequence: CDR1 DFQATT, CDR2 SNEGSKA (reference sequence). The CDR3 has 12 amino acids. V shed 6 bases and J shed 3 bases, with 12 bases lying between them. CDR3 loop: CSANTRVYEQYF. The CDR3, as DNA: TGCAGTGCGAACACCAGGGTCTACGAGCAGTACTTC.

The chain uses TRBV4-2 and TRBJ2-1; D possibly corresponds to TRBD2 (7 bases). This CDR3 is 15 amino acids long. Germline CDR1 reads LGHNA; CDR2 reads YNFKEQ. Trimming removed 2 bases from V and 4 bases from J, with 12 bases in between. CDR3 sequence reads: CASSQPGGQYNEQFF. As DNA, the CDR3 is TGTGCCAGCAGCCAACCCGGGGGGCAATACAATGAGCAGTTCTTC.

The chain recombines TRBV18 with TRBJ1-1; TRBD1 matches at 7 bases. There are 14 residues in the CDR3. Germline assignment: CDR1 KGHSH and CDR2 LQKENI. V shed 1 base, J shed 8 bases, and the junction held 7 bases outside the gene matches. CDR3 in amino acids: CASSPQGAEGEAFF. For the CDR3, the DNA is TGTGCCAGCTCACCACAGGGGGCTGAGGGGGAAGCTTTCTTT.

This clonotype has a count of ten or more. V usage is TRBV7-6 and J usage is TRBJ2-7; D not resolved. V was shortened by 4 bases and J by 3 bases, with 10 bases between the two germline ends. Germline V CDR1 and CDR2: SGHVS, FNYEAQ. This CDR3 has 13 amino acids. As DNA, the CDR3 is TGTGCCAGCAGCTCGGGCCCCCGCTACGAGCAGTACTTC. Its protein product is CASSSGPRYEQYF.

This clonotype was counted many times. V and J are TRBV5-1 and TRBJ1-1, with 8 bases lining up with TRBD1. Trimming cost V 3 bases and J 3 bases; bases outside gene matches: 10. This CDR3 is 16 amino acids long. The germline gives CDR1 SGHRS, CDR2 YFSETQ. The CDR3 here is CASSSLTGDGYTEAFF. The CDR3 DNA reads TGCGCCAGCAGCTCCTTGACAGGGGACGGTTACACTGAAGCTTTCTTT.

This clonotype was seen ten or more times. The chain joins TRBV2 to TRBJ2-1; no clear D. Between the trimmed V and J ends, which lost 4 bases and 9 bases, there was a span of 13 bases. This CDR3 has 13 residues. CDR1 is SNHLY and CDR2 is FYNNEI in the germline V gene. Here the CDR3 reads CASSGDQSGEQFF. In DNA, the CDR3 is TGTGCCAGCAGTGGAGACCAGTCGGGTGAGCAGTTCTTC.

The sample holds many counts of this clonotype. V is TRBV20-1 and J is TRBJ2-2; TRBD2 matches 9 bases. Germline CDR1 DFQATT, CDR2 SNEGSKA (reference sequence). The CDR3 contains 16 residues. V dropped 6 bases and J dropped 0; count of bases not matched to a gene: 8. The CDR3 loop reads CSARGAGGPNTGELFF. CDR3 sequence (DNA): TGCAGTGCGAGGGGAGCGGGGGGTCCGAACACCGGGGAGCTGTTTTTT.

This clonotype was detected a few times. The chain employs TRBV6-1 and TRBJ2-1, with 7 bases that match TRBD1. The end of the DNA aligns better with TRBJ2-5, so the J call may be wrong. The CDR3 contains 14 residues. The V gene's germline CDR1 is MNHNS and CDR2 SASEGT. The CDR3 DNA is TGTGCCAGCAGACCCATGACAGGGCGAGGGACCCAGTACTTC. As protein: CASRPMTGRGTQYF.

This clonotype occurred many times. The rearrangement joins TRBV7-8 to TRBJ2-7; 8 nucleotides agree with TRBD1. The junction had 9 bases not matched to a gene; V was cut back by 5 bases and J by 6 bases. CDR3 length: 14 residues. CDR1 is SGHVS and CDR2 is FQNEAQ in the germline V gene. Here the CDR3 DNA reads TGTGCCAGCAGCCAGGGACAGGTTGGGGTCGAGCAGTACTTC. Translated, it gives CASSQGQVGVEQYF. The full variable domain, in which reference TRBV7-8 and TRBJ2-7 provide the parts outside the CDR3, is GAGVSQSPRYKVAKRGQDVALRCDPISGHVSLFWYQQALGQGPEFLTYFQNEAQLDKSGLPSDRFFAERPEGSVSTLKIQRTQQEDSAVYLCASSQGQVGVEQYFGPGTRLTVT.

This rearrangement joins TRBV20-1 to TRBJ2-2; 9 bases map to TRBD1. V dropped 3 bases and J dropped 4; count of bases not matched to a gene: 3. Germline loops: CDR1 DFQATT, CDR2 SNEGSKA (reference sequence). The CDR3 is 14 amino acids. This chain's CDR3 is CSARRDRATGELFF. The CDR3 DNA follows: TGCAGTGCTAGGCGGGACAGGGCCACCGGGGAGCTGTTTTTT.

The V call is TRBV20-1, the J call TRBJ2-1, with D maybe TRBD2 (6 bases). The CDR3 spans 16 residues. The V end lost 3 bases, the J end lost 7 bases, and 22 bases lay between the germline ends. The germline gives CDR1 DFQATT, CDR2 SNEGSKA (reference sequence). CDR3 sequence: CSASRPRRTSLNEQFF. In DNA form, the CDR3 reads TGCAGTGCTAGTCGACCCCGAAGAACTAGCTTGAATGAGCAGTTCTTC.

The rearrangement uses TRBV28 and TRBJ2-3, with TRBD2 matching over 9 bases. Germline values: CDR1 MDHEN, CDR2 SYDVKM. The J segment lost 4 bases and the V segment lost 6 bases, leaving 8 bases of the junction unmatched. This CDR3 region has 15 residues. Written as DNA, the CDR3 is TGTGCCAGCAGAATTAGCGGGGGCCCTCCAGATACGCAGTATTTT. This sequence encodes CASRISGGPPDTQYF. The variable domain in full, completed from reference TRBV28 and TRBJ2-3, reads DVKVTQSSRYLVKRTGEKVFLECVQDMDHENMFWYRQDPGLGLRLIYFSYDVKMKEKGDIPEGYSVSREKKERFSLILESASTNQTSMYLCASRISGGPPDTQYFGPGTRLTVL.

In its sample, this clonotype was seen a few times. The chain employs TRBV19 and TRBJ2-7, with D maybe TRBD1 (5 bases). The length of the CDR3 is 14 residues. The V end was cut by 5 bases, the J end by 5 bases, with 16 bases between. The germline V gene encodes CDR1 LNHDA and CDR2 SQIVND (reference sequence). The CDR3 DNA reads as TGTGCCAGTAGTCCTCGGTTGGCAGGGAACGAGCAGTACTTC. Its protein is CASSPRLAGNEQYF.